The 29 T cell receptor beta chains below come from one sample, sequenced in a study of T cells in Graves' hyperthyroidism and ophthalmopathy (dated by TCRdb to between 2018 and 2021). The method behind the library was multiplex PCR. TCRdb records Illumina HiSeq 2000 as the sequencer. The TCR beta CDR3 regions were amplified from RNA transcripts. For the first round of RT-PCR on the TCR CDR3, the HTBI primer set was used together with the Qiagen OneStep RT-PCR kit. The public reads were reprocessed in TCRdb via fastp at Q25 and MiXCR, keeping in-frame beta chains. Each CDR3 protein appears once, grouped with its most common genes and DNA. The sample table holds about 420,000 distinct CDR3 sequences, of which approximately 14% were seen once. 5% to 6% of the sample goes to the ten largest clones. Material: blood. All receptors come from a woman under 30 with Graves' hyperthyroidism.

Concerning this clonotype: Given a much more abundant clone one base away, this may be a read error. No conserved phenylalanine or tryptophan ends this CDR3, so it is likely a read error. The rearrangement links TRBV27 to TRBJ1-2, with 8 bases that match TRBD1. Germline-derived CDR1 and CDR2 are MNHEY and SMNVEV (reference sequence). The CDR3 totals 13 residues. The V segment lost 7 bases and the J segment 4 bases; nucleotides outside the gene matches: 5. The CDR3 reads CASTEQGGYGYTL. The CDR3 DNA follows: TGTGCCAGCACTGAACAGGGGGGCTATGGCTACACCCTC.

This clonotype was seen repeatedly, ten times or more. The genes are TRBV10-3 and TRBJ2-5; 10 bases are shared with TRBD1. The CDR3 has 18 residues. Germline values: CDR1 ENHRY, CDR2 SYGVKD. V dropped 2 bases and J dropped 0; count of bases not matched to a gene: 9. Here the CDR3 DNA reads TGTGCCATCAGTGAGCCTCCGGGACAGGGGAAGTACCAAGAGACCCAGTACTTC. Protein product: CAISEPPGQGKYQETQYF.

Only a few counts were recorded for this clonotype. The rearrangement joins TRBV11-2 to TRBJ2-3; possible D gene TRBD1, 8 bases. CDR1 SGHAT and CDR2 FQNNGV come from the germline V gene. Deletions cut 2 bases from V and 3 bases from J, with 21 bases between. CDR3 size: 18 residues. The CDR3 sequence is CASSLSGAGQGWTDTQYF. The CDR3 coding sequence is TGTGCCAGCAGCTTAAGCGGGGCAGGACAGGGTTGGACAGATACGCAGTATTTT.

On this clonotype itself: A clone one base away is much larger, so this may be a read error. The chain has TRBV4-3 and TRBJ2-1; 11 nucleotides align to TRBD1. The CDR3 runs 14 residues. The J segment lost 7 bases and the V segment lost 3 bases, leaving 2 bases of the junction unmatched. Germline V gives CDR1 LGHNA, CDR2 YSLEER. DNA of the CDR3: TGCGCCAGCAGCCATGGGACAGGGGGAAATGAGCAGTTCTTC. Its translation: CASSHGTGGNEQFF.

This chain connects TRBV7-8 to TRBJ2-6, with D unresolved. V was clipped by 2 bases and J by 1 base, with 18 bases between them. Germline values: CDR1 SGHVS, CDR2 FQNEAQ. This CDR3 has 19 residues. CDR3 region: CASSLLAQAPWSGANVLTF. The CDR3, as DNA: TGTGCCAGCAGCTTACTTGCGCAGGCGCCGTGGTCTGGGGCCAACGTCCTGACTTTC.

The chain couples TRBV19 to TRBJ1-5; maybe TRBD1 (6 bases). The CDR3 runs to 14 residues. V lost 5 bases and J 4 bases, leaving 12 bases between the germline ends. Germline V gene lookup returns CDR1 LNHDA and CDR2 SQIVND (reference sequence). For the CDR3, the DNA is TGTGCCAGTAGTCCCGGACAGCAAAATCAGCCCCAGCATTTT. Translating it yields CASSPGQQNQPQHF.

J is TRBJ2-7 and V is TRBV29-1, with 12 bases that match TRBD2. V was pared by 6 bases and J by 5 bases, with 17 bases of the junction left unmatched. Germline lookup yields CDR1 SQVTM and CDR2 ANQGSEA. There are 17 residues in the CDR3. The chain's CDR3 is CSVGKGLAGQAKNEQYF. CDR3 coding DNA: TGCAGCGTGGGAAAAGGACTAGCGGGACAGGCGAAAAACGAGCAGTACTTC.

In this sample, this clonotype turned up a few times. The V gene is TRBV6-1, the J gene TRBJ2-1, with a tentative D call TRBD2 (6 bases). Germline values: CDR1 MNHNS, CDR2 SASEGT. The CDR3 sequence is 14 residues long. V was pared by 3 bases and J by 4 bases, with 10 bases between. CDR3 sequence reads: CASSDRDLYNEQFF. CDR3 DNA sequence: TGTGCCAGCAGTGACCGGGACTTGTACAATGAGCAGTTCTTC.

This rearrangement joins TRBV20-1 to TRBJ2-5; TRBD2 is a possible D gene (5 bases). This CDR3 contains 11 residues. CDR1 is DFQATT and CDR2 is SNEGSKA in the germline V gene (reference sequence). V was pared by 8 bases and J by 2 bases, with 9 bases between. The CDR3 DNA reads TGCAGTCCCGGGAATCAAGAGACCCAGTACTTC. The encoded protein is CSPGNQETQYF.

There are many counts of this clonotype. The chain has TRBV10-3 and TRBJ1-1; D unclear. Per the germline V gene, CDR1 is ENHRY and CDR2 is SYGVKD. V lost 0 bases and J 1 base, leaving 6 bases between the germline ends. The CDR3 is made up of 14 amino acids. CDR3 DNA sequence: TGTGCCATCAGTGAGTCGAAGAGGAACACTGAAGCTTTCTTT. This encodes CAISESKRNTEAFF.

This clonotype was counted ten times or more. In DNA, the CDR3 is TGTGCCAGCATCCCAGGCCCCCACACAGATACGCAGTATTTT. Encoded protein: CASIPGPHTDTQYF. This rearrangement joins TRBV2 to TRBJ2-3; D is undetermined. The V and J ends lost 7 bases and 2 bases respectively, with 13 bases between them. Germline CDR1 and CDR2: SNHLY and FYNNEI. CDR3 length: 14 residues. Full variable domain (rest looked up from reference TRBV2 and TRBJ2-3): EPEVTQTPSHQVTQMGQEVILRCVPISNHLYFYWYRQILGQKVEFLVSFYNNEISEKSEIFDDQFSVERPDGSNFTLKIRSTKLEDSAMYFCASIPGPHTDTQYFGPGTRLTVL.

At least ten counts were recorded for this clonotype. The CDR3 sequence: CASRQTSTDTQYF. CDR3 bases: TGTGCCAGCCGACAGACAAGCACAGATACGCAGTATTTT. This chain joins TRBV12-3 or TRBV12-4 and TRBJ2-3, with D possibly TRBD1 on 5 matching bases. This CDR3 has 13 amino acids. V was clipped by 8 bases and J by 0 bases, with 9 bases between them.

The table lists this clonotype with many counts. V and J are TRBV12-3 or TRBV12-4 and TRBJ2-7, with 7 bases matching TRBD1. J gave up 6 bases and V 6 bases, and 11 bases lay outside the gene matches. The CDR3 length is 14 residues. The CDR3 spells CASRRQGSSPEQYF. For the CDR3, the DNA is TGTGCCAGCAGGCGACAGGGTAGTTCTCCCGAGCAGTACTTC.

In its sample, this clonotype was seen many times. The chain carries TRBV3-1 and TRBJ1-1, with 10 bases fitting TRBD1. Germline-derived CDR1 and CDR2 are LGHDT and YNNKEL (reference sequence). The CDR3 sequence is 15 residues long. V shed 4 bases and J 1 base; nucleotides not matched to a gene: 3. CDR3 DNA sequence: TGTGCCAGCAGCCCTAGACAGGGGGCGAACACTGAAGCTTTCTTT. Residues: CASSPRQGANTEAFF.

This clonotype was detected many times. The J gene is TRBJ2-5, the V gene TRBV7-9; D is ambiguous. The CDR3 totals 15 residues. Deletions cut 3 bases from V and 0 bases from J, with 11 bases between. Germline loops: CDR1 SEHNR, CDR2 FQNEAQ (reference sequence). The CDR3 DNA is TGTGCCAGCAGCTTCGACGGAAGGTACCAAGAGACCCAGTACTTC. Amino acids: CASSFDGRYQETQYF.

This clonotype was recorded many times. V gene TRBV4-1 combines with J gene TRBJ2-7; no definite D call. The CDR3 is made up of 16 amino acids. Between the trimmed V and J ends, which lost 1 base and 2 bases, there was a span of 15 bases. Germline values: CDR1 MGHRA, CDR2 YSYEKL. The CDR3 here is CASSQADRATAYEQYF. The CDR3 DNA follows: TGCGCCAGCAGCCAAGCAGATCGAGCGACTGCCTACGAGCAGTACTTC.

This clonotype was observed a few times. The chain uses TRBV6-2 or TRBV6-3 and TRBJ1-2; D is uncertain. Trimming cost V 6 bases and J 3 bases, with 11 bases left between them. Germline V lookup: CDR1 MNHEY, CDR2 SVGEGT. The CDR3 contains 13 residues. CDR3 loop: CASSQTQDYGYTF. The DNA for the CDR3 is TGTGCCAGCAGCCAAACCCAGGACTATGGCTACACCTTC.

V and J are TRBV5-1 and TRBJ2-1; no clear D gene. The germline V and J ends were trimmed by 7 bases and 10 bases, with 15 bases remaining between them. Per germline, CDR1 SGHRS and CDR2 YFSETQ. This CDR3 is built from 12 residues. The CDR3 is CASDLLTVEQFF. The CDR3 DNA sequence: TGCGCCAGCGACTTGCTTACCGTCGAGCAGTTCTTC.

This clonotype has at least ten counts. The CDR3 region has the DNA TGCAGTGCTAGAGATAGCGGGAGTATCTACGAGCAGTACTTC. Translating it yields CSARDSGSIYEQYF. The rearrangement links TRBV20-1 to TRBJ2-7, with 9 bases lining up with TRBD2. V dropped 0 bases and J dropped 3; count of bases not matched to a gene: 3. CDR1 and CDR2 from the germline V gene are DFQATT and SNEGSKA (reference sequence). The CDR3 is 14 residues long.

This clonotype was picked up many times. J is TRBJ2-4 and V is TRBV30; D may be TRBD1 or TRBD2 (6 bases each). This CDR3 contains 17 residues. Germline-derived CDR1 and CDR2 are GTSNPN and SVGIG (reference sequence). Trimming removed 0 bases from V and 1 base from J, with 16 bases in between. This CDR3 is CAWSVREGGAAKNIQYF. CDR3 sequence (DNA): TGTGCCTGGAGTGTACGAGAGGGGGGCGCGGCCAAAAACATTCAGTACTTC.

The table lists this clonotype with many counts. In DNA, the CDR3 is TGTGCCAGCAGCATGATAGGCAATGAGCAGTTCTTC. It translates to CASSMIGNEQFF. The genes are TRBV3-1 and TRBJ2-1; no clear D gene. The germline V gene has CDR1 LGHDT and CDR2 YNNKEL (reference sequence). The V gene lost 5 bases and the J gene lost 6 bases, with 8 bases spanning the gap. The CDR3 runs to 12 residues.

At least ten counts were recorded for this clonotype. The chain carries TRBV7-2 and TRBJ2-7; 8 nucleotides match TRBD1. This CDR3 comprises 15 residues. Losses at the gene ends were 5 bases for V and 0 bases for J; bases not matched to a gene: 6. CDR1 and CDR2 (germline): SGHTA, FQGNSA. Here the CDR3 DNA reads TGTGCCAGCAGCCAATACAGGGGGGCCTCCTACGAGCAGTACTTC. Its protein product is CASSQYRGASYEQYF.

This clonotype has a count of ten or more. The rearrangement uses TRBV4-1 and TRBJ1-1, with unresolved D. The V end lost 1 base, the J end lost 5 bases, and 5 bases lay between the germline ends. The germline CDR1 and CDR2 sequences are MGHRA and YSYEKL. CDR3 length: 12 residues. CDR3 DNA sequence: TGCGCCAGCAGCCAAGTTAGTACTGAAGCTTTCTTT. Protein sequence: CASSQVSTEAFF.

This clonotype was detected many times. This sequence joins TRBV28 and TRBJ1-4; D is unclear. V dropped 2 bases and J dropped 0 bases, with 10 bases sitting between them. The CDR3 is 16 amino acids. The germline V gene encodes CDR1 MDHEN and CDR2 SYDVKM. CDR3 sequence reads: CASSLRLTATNEKLFF. CDR3 in DNA: TGTGCCAGCAGTTTACGCCTGACGGCAACTAATGAAAAACTGTTTTTT.

The sample holds many counts of this clonotype. V and J are TRBV3-1 and TRBJ1-5; D is unclear. V was cut by 5 bases and J by 4 bases, with 15 bases left in between. This CDR3 region has 15 residues. Germline loops: CDR1 LGHDT, CDR2 YNNKEL (reference sequence). CDR3 sequence: CASSVLPGENQPQHF. The CDR3 region has the DNA TGTGCCAGCAGCGTCCTTCCGGGAGAAAATCAGCCCCAGCATTTT. Variable domain in full (rest from reference TRBV3-1 and TRBJ1-5): DTAVSQTPKYLVTQMGNDKSIKCEQNLGHDTMYWYKQDSKKFLKIMFSYNNKELIINETVPNRFSPKSPDKAHLNLHINSLELGDSAVYFCASSVLPGENQPQHFGDGTRLSIL.

This clonotype was seen many times. This rearrangement joins TRBV10-3 to TRBJ2-1; TRBD2 aligns across 8 bases. CDR3 size: 13 residues. V trimming: 10 bases; J trimming: 0 bases; junction bases outside the gene matches: 2. Germline assignment: CDR1 ENHRY and CDR2 SYGVKD. The CDR3 DNA is TGTGCCAACAGCGGGGGCTCCTACAATGAGCAGTTCTTC. Amino acid sequence: CANSGGSYNEQFF.

J is TRBJ2-5 and V is TRBV6-9; D remains unclear. CDR3 length: 13 residues. V was pared by 3 bases and J by 5 bases, with 10 bases between. Germline CDR1 MNHGY, CDR2 SVAAGI. CDR3: CASSYRISETQYF. The DNA for the CDR3 is TGTGCCAGCAGTTACCGAATTAGCGAGACCCAGTACTTC.

This clonotype was observed many times. The chain uses TRBV18 and TRBJ1-4; D is undetermined. CDR3 size: 14 residues. The V gene's germline CDR1 is KGHSH and CDR2 LQKENI. V was shortened by 0 bases and J by 4 bases, with 6 bases between the two germline ends. The CDR3 region is CASSPPTINEKLFF. The CDR3 region has the DNA TGTGCCAGCTCACCACCAACTATTAATGAAAAACTGTTTTTT.

There are many counts of this clonotype. The chain links TRBV20-1 to TRBJ1-1, with TRBD1 as a possible D gene (5 bases). CDR3 length: 15 residues. Germline CDR1 and CDR2: DFQATT and SNEGSKA (reference sequence). V lost 0 bases, J lost 2 bases, and 13 bases lay in between. CDR3 region: CSARDGGKVNTEAFF. The DNA of the CDR3 is TGCAGTGCTAGAGATGGGGGAAAGGTTAACACTGAAGCTTTCTTT.